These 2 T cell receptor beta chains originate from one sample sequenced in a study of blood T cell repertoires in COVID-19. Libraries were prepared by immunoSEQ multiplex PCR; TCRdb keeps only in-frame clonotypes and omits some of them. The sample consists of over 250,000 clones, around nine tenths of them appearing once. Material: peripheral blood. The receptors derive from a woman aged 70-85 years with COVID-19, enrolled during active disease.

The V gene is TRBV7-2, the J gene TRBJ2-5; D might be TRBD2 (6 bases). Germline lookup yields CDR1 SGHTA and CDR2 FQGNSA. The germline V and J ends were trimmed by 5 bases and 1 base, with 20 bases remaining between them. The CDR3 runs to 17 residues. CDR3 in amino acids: CASSEGLLRTIQETQYF. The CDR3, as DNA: TGTGCCAGCAGCGAGGGACTCCTCAGGACTATCCAAGAGACCCAGTACTTC. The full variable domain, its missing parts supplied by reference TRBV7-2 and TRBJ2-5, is GAGVSQSPSNKVTEKGKDVELRCDPISGHTALYWYRQSLGQGLEFLIYFQGNSAPDKSGLPSDRFSAERTGGSVSTLTIQRTQQEDSAVYLCASSEGLLRTIQETQYFGPGTRLLVL.

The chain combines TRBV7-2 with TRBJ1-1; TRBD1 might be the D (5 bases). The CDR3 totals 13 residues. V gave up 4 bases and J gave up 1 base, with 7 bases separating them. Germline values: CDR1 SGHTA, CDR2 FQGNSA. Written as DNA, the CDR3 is TGTGCCAGCAGCTCACAGGAGAACACTGAAGCTTTCTTT. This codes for CASSSQENTEAFF.